Following are 8 T cell receptor beta chains from one sample sequenced in a study of blood T cell repertoires in COVID-19. TCRdb keeps only in-frame clones here, not all; method: immunoSEQ multiplex PCR. In the table there are 200,000 to 250,000 clones, 87% of which are singletons. Material: PBMCs or T cells enriched from blood (not recorded which). The receptors stem from a man between 18 and 29 years old with acute COVID-19.

This clone was seen a single time. The CDR3 DNA reads as TGTGCCAGCAGCTTAGCTAGCGCGAACACCGGGGAGCTGTTTTTT. This gives the protein CASSLASANTGELFF. The chain links TRBV7-9 to TRBJ2-2, with D tentatively TRBD2 (5 bases). Trimming removed 0 bases at V and 0 bases at J, with 5 bases between. The CDR3 totals 15 residues. Germline lookup yields CDR1 SEHNR and CDR2 FQNEAQ (reference sequence).

The V gene is TRBV28, the J gene TRBJ1-1, with D uncertain. The CDR3 spans 14 residues. V was cut by 5 bases and J by 2 bases, with 12 bases left in between. Germline CDR1 and CDR2: MDHEN and SYDVKM. CDR3 sequence (DNA): TGTGCCAGCAGTCATTGGACTGACAACACTGAAGCTTTCTTT. Its protein is CASSHWTDNTEAFF.

This clone was seen once. The gene calls are TRBV28 and TRBJ2-5, with 7 bases that match TRBD2. Germline CDR1 is MDHEN and CDR2 is SYDVKM. CDR3 length: 16 amino acids. V trimming: 2 bases; J trimming: 2 bases; junction bases outside the gene matches: 8. CDR3 in amino acids: CASSLGSSGLQETQYF. As DNA, the CDR3 is TGTGCCAGCAGTTTAGGTTCTAGCGGACTACAAGAGACCCAGTACTTC.

This clone appeared once. The V gene is TRBV7-8, the J gene TRBJ1-1; TRBD1 aligns across 7 bases. Losses at the gene ends were 3 bases for V and 2 bases for J; bases not matched to a gene: 6. CDR3 length: 15 amino acids. The V gene's germline CDR1 is SGHVS and CDR2 FQNEAQ. The CDR3 protein is CASSFLTGTNTEAFF. The CDR3 DNA sequence: TGTGCCAGCAGCTTCCTGACAGGGACTAACACTGAAGCTTTCTTT.

The chain joins TRBV28 to TRBJ1-2; a weak D match, TRBD1 (6 bases). CDR1 and CDR2 from the germline V gene are MDHEN and SYDVKM. The CDR3 contains 13 residues. V lost 8 bases, J lost 4 bases, and 14 bases lay in between. The CDR3 spells CASGLGQSYGYTF. Here the CDR3 DNA reads TGTGCCAGCGGGTTAGGACAGAGCTATGGCTACACCTTC.

The chain carries TRBV3-1 (or the pseudogene TRBV3-2) and TRBJ2-7; 14 nucleotides agree with TRBD2. The CDR3 covers 18 residues. Trimming cost V 0 bases and J 6 bases; bases outside gene matches: 10. Germline V CDR1 and CDR2: LGHDT, YNNKEL (reference sequence). CDR3 protein: CASSQDLLTSGREPEQYF. Written as DNA, the CDR3 is TGTGCCAGCAGCCAAGATTTACTGACTAGCGGGAGGGAACCCGAGCAGTACTTC.

This chain joins TRBV24-1 and TRBJ2-1; the D is unclear. With 3 bases removed from V and 4 bases from J, the gap between germline ends came to 9 bases. The V gene's germline CDR1 is KGHDR and CDR2 SFDVKD. The CDR3 totals 14 residues. In DNA form, the CDR3 reads TGTGCCACCAGTGATCCCGACAAGTACAATGAGCAGTTCTTC. Protein product: CATSDPDKYNEQFF.

CDR3 DNA: TGTGCCAGCAGTCTTACCAAGGGGGCAGCTAACTATGGCTACACCTTC. Protein: CASSLTKGAANYGYTF. The chain links TRBV6-6 to TRBJ1-2; 7 nucleotides agree with TRBD1. The CDR3 runs to 16 residues. V lost 5 bases and J lost 0; bases outside the gene matches: 9. From germline, CDR1 is MNHNY and CDR2 SVGAGI (reference sequence).